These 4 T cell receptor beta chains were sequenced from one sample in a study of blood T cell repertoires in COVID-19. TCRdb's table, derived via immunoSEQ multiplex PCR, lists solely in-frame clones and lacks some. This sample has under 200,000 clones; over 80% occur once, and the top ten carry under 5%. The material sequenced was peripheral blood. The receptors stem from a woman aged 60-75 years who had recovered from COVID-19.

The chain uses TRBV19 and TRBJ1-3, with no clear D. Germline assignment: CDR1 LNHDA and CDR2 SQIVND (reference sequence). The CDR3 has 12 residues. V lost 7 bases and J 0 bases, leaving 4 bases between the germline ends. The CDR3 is CASISSGNTIYF. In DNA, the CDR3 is TGTGCCAGTATCAGCTCTGGAAACACCATATATTTT.

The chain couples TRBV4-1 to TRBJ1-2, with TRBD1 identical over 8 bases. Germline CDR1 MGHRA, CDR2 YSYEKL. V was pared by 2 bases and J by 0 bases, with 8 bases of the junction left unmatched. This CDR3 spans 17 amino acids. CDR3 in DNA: TGCGCCAGCAGCCAATACACAGGGGGTCTCTCTAACTATGGCTACACCTTC. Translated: CASSQYTGGLSNYGYTF.

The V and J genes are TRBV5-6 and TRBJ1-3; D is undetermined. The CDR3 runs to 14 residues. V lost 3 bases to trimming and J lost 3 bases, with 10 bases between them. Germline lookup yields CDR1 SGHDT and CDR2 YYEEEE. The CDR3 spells CASSSGSGGNTIYF. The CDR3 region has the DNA TGTGCCAGCAGCTCGGGATCGGGTGGAAACACCATATATTTT.

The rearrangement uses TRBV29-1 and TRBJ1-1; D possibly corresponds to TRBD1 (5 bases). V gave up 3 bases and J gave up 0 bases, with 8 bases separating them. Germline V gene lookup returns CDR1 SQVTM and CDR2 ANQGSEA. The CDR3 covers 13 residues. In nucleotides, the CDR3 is TGCAGCGTTGAGGGGGGAATGAACACTGAAGCTTTCTTT. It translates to CSVEGGMNTEAFF.